The 18 T cell receptor beta chains below come from one sample, sequenced in a study of OX40 agonist ivuxolimab in advanced cancers. Libraries came from the immunoSEQ multiplex PCR assay. TCRdb re-hosts the immuneACCESS table, in-frame sequences only. Its copies lack some clones; in the studies checked, an unresolved V gene accounts for under half of them, and the cause for the rest is not known. In all, the sample holds around 100,000 clones, and around nine tenths of those were seen once. The leading ten clones occupy 2% to 3% of the sample. The sequencing used CD4+ or CD8+ T cells sorted from blood, collected in a trial of the OX40 agonist ivuxolimab. All receptors come from an adult with an advanced solid tumor such as melanoma, head and neck, liver or kidney cancer.

CDR3 nucleotides: TGCAGCGTAACCGGGACAGGGACGGAGACCCAGTACTTC. It specifies CSVTGTGTETQYF. This chain links TRBV29-1 with TRBJ2-5; 9 bases agree with TRBD1. J gave up 5 bases and V 6 bases, and 7 bases lay outside the gene matches. The CDR3 has 13 residues. Germline V CDR1 and CDR2: SQVTM, ANQGSEA.

The chain recombines TRBV9 with TRBJ1-2; D possibly corresponds to TRBD1 (5 bases). Germline V lookup: CDR1 SGDLS, CDR2 YYNGEE. CDR3 length equals 15 residues. V was cut by 0 bases and J by 4 bases, with 13 bases left in between. CDR3 loop: CASSVAAGVSYGYTF. CDR3 DNA: TGTGCCAGCAGCGTAGCTGCGGGGGTCAGCTATGGCTACACCTTC.

To note about this clone: Other DNA sequences of this sample code for an identical CDR3. The chain couples TRBV9 to TRBJ1-3, with a possible D match to TRBD1 (5 bases). The V end was cut by 0 bases, the J end by 1 base, with 5 bases between. CDR3 length equals 14 residues. Germline lookup yields CDR1 SGDLS and CDR2 YYNGEE. CDR3 in DNA: TGTGCCAGCAGCGTAGAGGGGTCTGGAAACACCATATATTTT. Its protein is CASSVEGSGNTIYF.

The CDR3 DNA follows: TGTGCCAGTAGTATATTAGCGGGAGGCCCAGATACGCAGTATTTT. It yields the protein CASSILAGGPDTQYF. The rearrangement links TRBV19 to TRBJ2-3, with TRBD2 identical over 10 bases. The ends lost 2 bases at V and 4 bases at J; junction bases unmatched: 3. Germline V CDR1 and CDR2: LNHDA, SQIVND (reference sequence). CDR3 length equals 15 residues.

The V and J genes are TRBV5-4 and TRBJ1-5; possible D gene TRBD1, 5 bases. Germline V gene lookup returns CDR1 SGHNT and CDR2 YYREEE (reference sequence). This CDR3 is built from 13 residues. Trimming took 8 bases from V and 6 from J, leaving 15 bases between them. The CDR3 region has the DNA TGTGCCAGAAGTCGGCAGGGCCCTCAGCCCCAGCATTTT. This encodes CARSRQGPQPQHF.

This chain connects TRBV18 to TRBJ2-3, with TRBD1 matching 9 bases. This CDR3 has 14 amino acids. Germline V gene lookup returns CDR1 KGHSH and CDR2 LQKENI. J lost 3 bases, V lost 6 bases, and 4 bases had no gene match. The DNA of the CDR3 is TGTGCCAGCTCGCGACAGGGGGATACAGATACGCAGTATTTT. This gives the protein CASSRQGDTDTQYF.

As for this clone: The same CDR3 is also encoded by other DNA sequences in this sample. The genes are TRBV30 and TRBJ2-7; D might be TRBD2 (5 bases). This CDR3 spans 12 amino acids. The ends were cut back, 1 base at V and 1 base at J, with 5 bases in the middle. Germline CDR1 reads GTSNPN; CDR2 reads SVGIG (reference sequence). CDR3 residues: CAWSGGSYEQYF. For the CDR3, the DNA is TGTGCCTGGAGTGGCGGGTCCTACGAGCAGTACTTC.

This sequence joins TRBV7-2 and TRBJ2-1, with 7 nucleotides matching TRBD1. Germline CDR1 and CDR2: SGHTA and FQGNSA. With 7 bases clipped from V and 0 bases from J, the junction kept 6 bases outside the gene matches. This CDR3 has 15 amino acids. The CDR3 here is CASTRWDSSYNEQFF. The CDR3 DNA reads as TGTGCCAGCACCCGCTGGGACAGCTCCTACAATGAGCAGTTCTTC.

The chain couples TRBV7-2 to TRBJ2-1; 11 nucleotides match TRBD2. V shed 6 bases, J shed 4 bases, and the junction held 8 bases outside the gene matches. Germline-derived CDR1 and CDR2 are SGHTA and FQGNSA. The CDR3 is 16 amino acids. The DNA for the CDR3 is TGTGCCAGCAGTCGTGAGGGACTAGCGGATTACAATGAGCAGTTCTTC. It codes for CASSREGLADYNEQFF.

The V gene is TRBV19, the J gene TRBJ1-1, with D hard to call. V lost 6 bases and J lost 0, with 17 bases in between. Germline lookup yields CDR1 LNHDA and CDR2 SQIVND (reference sequence). CDR3 length equals 16 residues. CDR3 amino acids: CASSRKGGRVNTEAFF. CDR3 coding DNA: TGTGCCAGTAGCCGAAAGGGCGGGAGGGTGAACACTGAAGCTTTCTTT.

The rearrangement joins TRBV7-9 to TRBJ1-2; D is uncertain. The germline V and J ends were trimmed by 6 bases and 0 bases, with 11 bases remaining between them. CDR1 and CDR2 (germline): SEHNR, FQNEAQ (reference sequence). This CDR3 is built from 14 residues. The CDR3 spells CASRYSGSNYGYTF. The CDR3 coding sequence is TGTGCCAGCAGGTACTCTGGGTCTAACTATGGCTACACCTTC.

This sequence joins TRBV15 and TRBJ2-4; TRBD1 is a possible D gene (7 bases). V shed 0 bases and J shed 5 bases, with 23 bases lying between them. The CDR3 is 19 amino acids. The germline gives CDR1 LNHNV, CDR2 YYDKDF (reference sequence). The CDR3 sequence is CATSREGRGTVYIENIQYF. The CDR3, as DNA: TGTGCCACCAGCAGAGAGGGCAGGGGGACTGTATACATCGAAAACATTCAGTACTTC.

The chain uses TRBV25-1 and TRBJ2-5; TRBD2 matches at 8 bases. The germline V gene has CDR1 MGHDK and CDR2 SYGVNS. The CDR3 totals 16 residues. Germline trimming cut 9 bases from V and 5 bases from J; bases unmatched to any gene: 17. CDR3 protein: CASAAGALVAGETQYF. DNA for the CDR3: TGTGCCAGTGCGGCAGGGGCCCTCGTAGCGGGGGAGACCCAGTACTTC. Full variable domain (remainder filled in from reference TRBV25-1 and TRBJ2-5): EADIYQTPRYLVIGTGKKITLECSQTMGHDKMYWYQQDPGMELHLIHYSYGVNSTEKGDLSSESTVSRIRTEHFPLTLESARPSHTSQYLCASAAGALVAGETQYFGPGTRLLVL.

This chain connects TRBV28 to TRBJ1-2; a possible D gene is TRBD1 (6 bases). Germline-derived CDR1 and CDR2 are MDHEN and SYDVKM. The V end lost 5 bases, the J end lost 2 bases, and 15 bases lay between the germline ends. CDR3 length equals 15 residues. CDR3 in amino acids: CASSAEVRGNYGYTF. DNA of the CDR3: TGTGCCAGCAGTGCAGAGGTGAGGGGGAACTATGGCTACACCTTC.

The chain combines TRBV19 with TRBJ1-4; TRBD1 agrees at 11 bases. The CDR3 is made up of 17 amino acids. The V segment lost 6 bases and the J segment 4 bases; nucleotides outside the gene matches: 10. Germline V gene sequence: CDR1 LNHDA, CDR2 SQIVND (reference sequence). The CDR3 region has the DNA TGTGCCAGTAGCGATGGGACAGGGGGAGGTCGTAATGAAAAACTGTTTTTT. Protein product: CASSDGTGGGRNEKLFF. Full variable domain (rest looked up from reference TRBV19 and TRBJ1-4): DGGITQSPKYLFRKEGQNVTLSCEQNLNHDAMYWYRQDPGQGLRLIYYSQIVNDFQKGDIAEGYSVSREKKESFPLTVTSAQKNPTAFYLCASSDGTGGGRNEKLFFGSGTQLSVL.

The rearrangement joins TRBV5-4 to TRBJ2-5; 11 bases map to TRBD2. The CDR3 totals 16 residues. V shed 2 bases, J shed 2 bases, and the junction held 5 bases outside the gene matches. Germline V gene lookup returns CDR1 SGHNT and CDR2 YYREEE (reference sequence). CDR3 sequence (DNA): TGTGCCAGCAGCTTCGGACTAGCGGGTAAACAAGAGACCCAGTACTTC. Protein: CASSFGLAGKQETQYF.

This chain joins TRBV6-4 and TRBJ2-3, with TRBD1 matching 8 bases. Germline lookup yields CDR1 MRHNA and CDR2 SNTAGT. The V and J ends lost 3 bases and 4 bases, in that order; junction bases with no gene match: 3. This CDR3 has 14 residues. Here the CDR3 DNA reads TGTGCCAGCAGTGAAGGGACAGGCCCAGATACGCAGTATTTT. This translates into CASSEGTGPDTQYF.

The chain combines TRBV30 with TRBJ1-4, with a possible D match to TRBD1 (6 bases). CDR3 length: 13 amino acids. Per the germline V gene, CDR1 is GTSNPN and CDR2 is SVGIG (reference sequence). Trimming took off 0 bases at V and 9 bases at J, with 11 bases between the two ends. In DNA form, the CDR3 reads TGTGCCTGGAGTGTAGGGACAATTCAAAAACTGTTTTTT. This gives the protein CAWSVGTIQKLFF.